This T cell receptor beta chain was observed in a study of response to subunit inactivated influenza vaccine. General study findings and limits: Authors suggested seasonal influenza vaccinations each recruit few new T cells.

TCRdb reanalysed the RT-PCR reads using MiXCR and keeps one entry per CDR3 protein. Here the sample spans 500,000 to 600,000 distinct CDR3 sequences, approximately 12% being singletons. Deletions cut 5 bases from V and 5 bases from J, with 21 bases between. The CDR3 is made up of 16 amino acids. This clonotype was picked up many times. Its antigen is undetermined. The starting material was PBMCs from blood, obtained 45 days after vaccination. This TCR came from a man aged 45-65 years who received an inactivated influenza vaccine. The chain combines TRBV12-3 or TRBV12-4 with TRBJ1-2; D perhaps matches TRBD1 (5 bases). Here the CDR3 reads CASSPRDPTLRYGYTF. DNA for the CDR3: TGTGCCAGCAGTCCCCGGGACCCAACCTTGAGGTATGGCTACACCTTC.